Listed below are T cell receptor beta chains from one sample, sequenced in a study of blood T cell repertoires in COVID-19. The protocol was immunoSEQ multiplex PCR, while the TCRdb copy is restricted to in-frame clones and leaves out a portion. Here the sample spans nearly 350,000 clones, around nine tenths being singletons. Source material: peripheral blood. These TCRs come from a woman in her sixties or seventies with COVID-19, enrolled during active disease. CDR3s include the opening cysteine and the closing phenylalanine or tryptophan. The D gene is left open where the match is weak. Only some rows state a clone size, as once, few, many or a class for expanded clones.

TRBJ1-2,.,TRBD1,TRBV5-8,TGTGCCAGCAGCGTAGTGGGACAGCCCTATGGCTACACCTTC,CASSVVGQPYGYTF
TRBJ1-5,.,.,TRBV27,TGTGCCAGCAGTGGGTGGGGGGGCGGCAATCAGCCCCAGCATTTT,CASSGWGGGNQPQHF
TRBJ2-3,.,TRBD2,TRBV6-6,TGTGCCAGCAGCCCCGCTAGCGGGGGGGCCCACATGTATTTT,CASSPASGGAHMYF
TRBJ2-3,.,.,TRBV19,TGTGCCACACAGAGCACAGATACGCAGTATTTT,CATQSTDTQYF
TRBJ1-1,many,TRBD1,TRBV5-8,TGTGCCAGCAGCCACAGGGGTGAGAGCACTGAAGCTTTCTTT,CASSHRGESTEAFF
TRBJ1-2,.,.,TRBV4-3,TGCGCCAGCAGCCAAGATCGTGACAGATTCTACGGCTACACCTTC,CASSQDRDRFYGYTF
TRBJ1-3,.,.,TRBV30,TGTGCCTGGACAGGGCAGGGTGGAAACACCATATATTTT,CAWTGQGGNTIYF
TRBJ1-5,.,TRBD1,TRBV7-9,TGTGCCAGCAGCCACGGACAGGGGGAGGCCCTCAATCAGCCCCAGCATTTT,CASSHGQGEALNQPQHF
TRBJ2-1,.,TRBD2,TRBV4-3,TGCGCCAGCAGCCAAGATAGGAGCGGGGGCTTAGGGGAGCAGTTCTTC,CASSQDRSGGLGEQFF
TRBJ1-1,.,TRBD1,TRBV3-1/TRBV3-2,TGTGCCAGCAGCCATGACAGGGGTCAGTACACTGAAGCTTTCTTT,CASSHDRGQYTEAFF
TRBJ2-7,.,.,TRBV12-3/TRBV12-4,TGTGCCAGCATGAGGGAACTCTCCTACGAGCAGTACTTC,CASMRELSYEQYF
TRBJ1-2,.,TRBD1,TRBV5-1,TGCGCCAGCAGCGGGACAGTAGGAAGCTATGGCTACACCTTC,CASSGTVGSYGYTF
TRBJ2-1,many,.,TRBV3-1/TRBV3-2,TGTGCCAGCAGCCAGGCGACTGTCTCCTACAATGAGCAGTTCTTC,CASSQATVSYNEQFF
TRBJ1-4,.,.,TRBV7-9,TGTGCCAGCAGCTTAGGCCTAGGGGGTAATGAAAAACTGTTTTTT,CASSLGLGGNEKLFF
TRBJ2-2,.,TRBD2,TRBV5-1,TGCGCCAGCAGCTTGTCTGGTAGCGGGGGCACCGGGGAGCTGTTTTTT,CASSLSGSGGTGELFF
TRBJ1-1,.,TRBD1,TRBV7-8,TGTGCCAGCACCTCCGAACAGGGGCTCGCGGGCACTGAAGCTTTCTTT,CASTSEQGLAGTEAFF
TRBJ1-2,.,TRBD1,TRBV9,TGTGCCAGCAGCGGGGTAGGTCCAGGGGGCATTGGTGTCTATGGCTACACCTTC,CASSGVGPGGIGVYGYTF
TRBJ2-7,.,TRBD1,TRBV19,TGTGCCAGTAGTATAGATGCCGGGACAGGGATGAACTACGAGCAGTACTTC,CASSIDAGTGMNYEQYF
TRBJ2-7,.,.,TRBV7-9,TGTGCCAGCAGCTTCCAGGGGTCATACGAGCAGTACTTC,CASSFQGSYEQYF
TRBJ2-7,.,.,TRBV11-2,TGTGCCAGCGAGGAATTCCTCTCCTACGAGCAGTACTTC,CASEEFLSYEQYF
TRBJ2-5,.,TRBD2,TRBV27,TGTGCCAGCAGTTTAAATTTTTGGGGACTAGCGGGTGAAGAGACCCAGTACTTC,CASSLNFWGLAGEETQYF
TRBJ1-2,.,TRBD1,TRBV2,TGTGCCAGCAGTGGGACAGGGGCTAACTATGGCTACACCTTC,CASSGTGANYGYTF
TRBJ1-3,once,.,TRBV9,TGTGCCAGCAGCTTAACGTCAGGGATAGGAGACACCATATATTTT,CASSLTSGIGDTIYF
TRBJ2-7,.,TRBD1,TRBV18,TGTGCCAGCTCACTGACTTACGGCTCCGGGACAGGGGCCTACGAGCAGTACTTC,CASSLTYGSGTGAYEQYF
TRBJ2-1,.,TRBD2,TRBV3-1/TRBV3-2,TGTGCCAGCAGCCTCCCCGGAAGGACTAGCGAGGGGGTCGGCTACAATGAGCAGTTCTTC,CASSLPGRTSEGVGYNEQFF
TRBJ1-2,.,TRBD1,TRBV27,TGTGCCAGCAGGATAGGGGGCGTTGGCTACACCTTC,CASRIGGVGYTF
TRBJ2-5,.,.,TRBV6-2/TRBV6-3,TGTGCCAGCAGTGACCCCCAGGGGACCCAGTACTTC,CASSDPQGTQYF
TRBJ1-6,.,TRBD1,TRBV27,TGTGCCAGCAGTTCGCCGTTCAGGGACAGTTCACCCCTCCACTTT,CASSSPFRDSSPLHF
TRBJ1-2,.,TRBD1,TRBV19,TGTGCCAGTAGTATCGTTGGGACAGGCTATGGCTACACCTTC,CASSIVGTGYGYTF
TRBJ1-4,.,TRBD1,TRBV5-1,TGCGCCAGCAGACCCGGGACAGGGCATGAAAAACTGTTTTTT,CASRPGTGHEKLFF
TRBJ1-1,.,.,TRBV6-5,TGTGCCAGCGGGAGGGGCACTGAAGCTTTCTTT,CASGRGTEAFF
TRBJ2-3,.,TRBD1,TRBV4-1,TGCGCCAGCAGCCTGACGGGACAGGGGTTGGGGGCAGGAGATACGCAGTATTTT,CASSLTGQGLGAGDTQYF
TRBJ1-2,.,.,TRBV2,TGTGCCAGCAGTGAAGGCCAGGACTATGGCTACACCTTC,CASSEGQDYGYTF
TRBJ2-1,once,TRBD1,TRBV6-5,TGTGCCAGCAAGGGCGGACAGGGTGACTACAATGAGCAGTTCTTC,CASKGGQGDYNEQFF
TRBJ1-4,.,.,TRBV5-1,TGCGCCAGCAGCTTCCTGGGCTCCGAAAAACTGTTTTTT,CASSFLGSEKLFF
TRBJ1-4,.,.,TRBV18,TGTGCCAGCTCACCGCGAGACCTCCGATGGGGGGTGGTTTTT,CASSPRDLRWGVVF
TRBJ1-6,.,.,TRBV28,TGTGCCAGCAGTTTATCCCGGGGAGGGCATTCACCCCTCCACTTT,CASSLSRGGHSPLHF
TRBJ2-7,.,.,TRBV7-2,TGTGCCAGCAGCATTTTTACAGGGTACGAGCAGTACTTC,CASSIFTGYEQYF
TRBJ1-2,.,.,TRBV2,TGTGCCAGCAGTCAAAAACAGGGTCTTGGCTACACCTTC,CASSQKQGLGYTF
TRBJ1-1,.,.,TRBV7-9,TGTGCCGGTACAGGGTTTGACACTGAAGCTTTCTTT,CAGTGFDTEAFF
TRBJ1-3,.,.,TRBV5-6,TGTGCCAGCAGCTTGTTTCCAGGGCAGGGAGGAAACACCATATATTTT,CASSLFPGQGGNTIYF
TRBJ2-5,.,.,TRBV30,TGTGCCTGGAGTACCTTTATAACGGGAGAGACCCAGTACTTC,CAWSTFITGETQYF
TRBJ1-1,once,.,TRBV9,TGTGCCAGCAGCGTAACCGACAGCATGAACACTGAAGCTTTCTTT,CASSVTDSMNTEAFF
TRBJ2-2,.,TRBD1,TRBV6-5,TGTGCCAGCAGTTCCCAGGGGGCGAACACCGGGGAGCTGTTTTTT,CASSSQGANTGELFF
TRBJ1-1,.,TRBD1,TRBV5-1,TGCGCCAGCAGCCCACAGGGGGGCACTGAAGCTTTCTTT,CASSPQGGTEAFF
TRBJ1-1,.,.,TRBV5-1,TGCGCCAGCAGCTTGGGACAGTACATGAACACTGAAGCTTTCTTT,CASSLGQYMNTEAFF
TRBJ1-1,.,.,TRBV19,TGTGCCAGTAGTATAAGGGGGGGATACCTAGTCACTGAAGCTTTCTTT,CASSIRGGYLVTEAFF
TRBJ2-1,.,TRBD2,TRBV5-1,TGCGCCAGCAGCTTGGAGGCTAGCGGTTACAATGAGCAGTTCTTC,CASSLEASGYNEQFF
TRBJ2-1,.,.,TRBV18,TGTGCCAGCTCACCAAGGCGGAACAATGAGCAGTTCTTC,CASSPRRNNEQFF
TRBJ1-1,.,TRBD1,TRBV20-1,TGCAGTGCTATGCCCCGACAGGGAGCTTTCTTT,CSAMPRQGAFF
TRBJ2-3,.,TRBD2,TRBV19,TGTGCCAGTAGTCCGGGGAGGGCTAGCGGGGCCCTCTTCACAGATACGCAGTATTTT,CASSPGRASGALFTDTQYF
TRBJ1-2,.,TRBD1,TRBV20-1,TGCAGTGCTAGTGACAGGGTAATTCCTAACTATGGCTACACCTTC,CSASDRVIPNYGYTF
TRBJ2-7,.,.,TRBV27,TGTGCCAGCGGAACCAGGGGCGGGGGCGAGCAGTACTTC,CASGTRGGGEQYF
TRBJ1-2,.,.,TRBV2,TGTGCCAGCAGTCCTGGGCTGGGTGGCTACACCTTC,CASSPGLGGYTF
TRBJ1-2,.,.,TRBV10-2,TGCGCCAGCATCGTCAGGGAAGGCTACACCTTC,CASIVREGYTF
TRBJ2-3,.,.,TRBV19,TGTGCCAGTAGTATAGGCACCGGGGGCACAGATACGCAGTATTTT,CASSIGTGGTDTQYF
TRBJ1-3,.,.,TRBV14,TGTGCCAGCAGCCCAGGGCGGTTGCTCAAGGGAAACACCATATATTTT,CASSPGRLLKGNTIYF
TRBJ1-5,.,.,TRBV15,TGTGCCACCAGCGAGGGAAGCAATCAGCCCCAGCATTTT,CATSEGSNQPQHF
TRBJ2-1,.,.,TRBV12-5,TGTGCTAGTGGCCCCAGACTAGTCGGGCTGGGTGAGCAGTTCTTC,CASGPRLVGLGEQFF